This T cell receptor beta chain was profiled in a study of blood T cell repertoires in COVID-19. Study summary: Sites across the United States, Italy and Spain contributed samples from acute and convalescent COVID-19.

CDR1 and CDR2 from the germline V gene are SGHVS and FNYEAQ. The length of the CDR3 is 16 residues. The V gene end was trimmed by 2 bases and the J gene end by 3 bases; junction bases not matched to a gene: 6. Original methodology: Reference gene primer amplification in the assay estimated nucleated cell counts. Libraries were prepared by immunoSEQ multiplex PCR; TCRdb keeps only in-frame clonotypes and omits some of them. V and J calls and clone size follow that table, whereas D and trimming were derived from the DNA. The table has about 180,000 clones, about 90% seen once. For recovered donors of Cohort 3, there were two negative PCRs, clearance, or symptom resolution.

The TCR sequence derives from a woman in her late teens or twenties who had recovered from COVID-19. The chain carries TRBV7-6 and TRBJ2-7; TRBD2 agrees at 11 bases. Material for sequencing was PBMCs or T cells enriched from blood (not recorded which). The CDR3 DNA is TGTGCCAGCAGCTTAAAACTAGCGGGAGAAAACTACGAGCAGTACTTC. The encoded protein is CASSLKLAGENYEQYF. Supplemented by reference TRBV7-6 and TRBJ2-7, the full variable domain reads GAGVSQSPRYKVTKRGQDVALRCDPISGHVSLYWYRQALGQGPEFLTYFNYEAQQDKSGLPNDRFSAERPEGSISTLTIQRTEQRDSAMYRCASSLKLAGENYEQYFGPGTRLTVT.